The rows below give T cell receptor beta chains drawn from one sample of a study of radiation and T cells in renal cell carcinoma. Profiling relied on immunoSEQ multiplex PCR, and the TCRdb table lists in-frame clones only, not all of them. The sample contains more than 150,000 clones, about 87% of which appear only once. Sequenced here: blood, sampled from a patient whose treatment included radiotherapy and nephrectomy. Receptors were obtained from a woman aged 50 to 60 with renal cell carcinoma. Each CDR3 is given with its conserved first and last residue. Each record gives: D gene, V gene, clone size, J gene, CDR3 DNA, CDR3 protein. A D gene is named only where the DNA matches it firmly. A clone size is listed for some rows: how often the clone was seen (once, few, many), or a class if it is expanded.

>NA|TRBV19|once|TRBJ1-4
TGTGCCAGTAAACCCATGGTTAGTGAAAAACTGTTTTTT
CASKPMVSEKLFF
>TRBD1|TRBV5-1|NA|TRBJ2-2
TGCGCCAGCAGCCGGGACCCCACAGGGGGCTTGTACACCGGGGAGCTGTTTTTT
CASSRDPTGGLYTGELFF
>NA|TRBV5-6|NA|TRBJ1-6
TGTGCCAGCAGCTTGAAACAGGGTTCACCCCTCCACTTT
CASSLKQGSPLHF
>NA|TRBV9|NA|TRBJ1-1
TGTGCCAGCAGCGTAGATTCAGCGAACACTGAAGCTTTCTTT
CASSVDSANTEAFF
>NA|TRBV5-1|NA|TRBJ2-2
TGCGCCAGCGCCCCTTATGGGACACAGTTGAACACCGGGGAGCTGTTTTTT
CASAPYGTQLNTGELFF
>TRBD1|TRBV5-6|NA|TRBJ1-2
TGTGCCAGCAGCTTGGAAACAGGGGTTGGCTACACCTTC
CASSLETGVGYTF
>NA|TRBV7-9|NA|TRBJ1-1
TGTGCCAGCAGCTTAGCGCCGGGGGCGCCTGAAGCTTTCTTT
CASSLAPGAPEAFF
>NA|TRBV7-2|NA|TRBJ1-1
TGTGCCAGCAGCTTAGTACAGGGGAACACTGAAGCTTTCTTT
CASSLVQGNTEAFF
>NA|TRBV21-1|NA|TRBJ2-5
TGTGCCAGCAGCAAAGCGCAAATTTTTGGAGAGACCCAGTACTTC
CASSKAQIFGETQYF
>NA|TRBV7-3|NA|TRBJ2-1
TGTGCCAGCAGCTTAAGCCCTCTCTACGGGAGCTTAAGGGATGAGCAGTTCTTC
CASSLSPLYGSLRDEQFF
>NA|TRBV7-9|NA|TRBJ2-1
TGTGCCAGCAGTCCGGACGCTTACAATGAGCAGTTCTTC
CASSPDAYNEQFF
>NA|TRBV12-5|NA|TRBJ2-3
TGTGCTAGTGCTAGAATATCTGATACGCAGTATTTT
CASARISDTQYF
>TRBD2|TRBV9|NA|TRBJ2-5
TGTGCCAGCAGCGTAGGGGCGACTAGCGGGGGCCATGAGACCCAGTACTTC
CASSVGATSGGHETQYF
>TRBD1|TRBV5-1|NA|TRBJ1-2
TGCGCCAGCAGCCGGGACAGGGGATTAGAAGGCTACACCTTC
CASSRDRGLEGYTF
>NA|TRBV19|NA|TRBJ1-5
TGTGCCAGTAGTATCCGACCAATTTGGGATCAGCCCCAGCATTTT
CASSIRPIWDQPQHF
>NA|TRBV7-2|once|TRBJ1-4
TGTGCCAGCAGCCCTAGGTTGGGGACCCGGGATGAAAAACTGTTTTTT
CASSPRLGTRDEKLFF
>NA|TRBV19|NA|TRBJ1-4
TGTGCCAGTAGTAATAAGTGGCGAGATGAAAAACTGTTTTTT
CASSNKWRDEKLFF
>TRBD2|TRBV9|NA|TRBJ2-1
TGTGCCAGCAACGTTGGCGGGGGGCAGTACAATGAGCAGTTCTTC
CASNVGGGQYNEQFF
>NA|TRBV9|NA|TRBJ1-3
TGTGCCAGCAGCTTCGCGGAAGACACCATATATTTT
CASSFAEDTIYF
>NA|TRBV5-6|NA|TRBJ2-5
TGTGCCAGCAGCTTGGGTGGAAACTGGAGGGAGACCCAGTACTTC
CASSLGGNWRETQYF
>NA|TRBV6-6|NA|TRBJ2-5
TGTGCCAGCAGCTCGGGACGGGGCTGGGAGACCCAGTACTTC
CASSSGRGWETQYF
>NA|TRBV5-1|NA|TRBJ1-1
TGCGCCAGCAGCTTGGCAGGGACCAACACTGAAGCTTTCTTT
CASSLAGTNTEAFF
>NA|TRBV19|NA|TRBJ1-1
TGTGCCAGTAGCAGGGACTTGAACACTGAAGCTTTCTTT
CASSRDLNTEAFF
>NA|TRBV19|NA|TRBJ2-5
TGTGCCAGTAGACAGGGCCAAGAGACCCAGTACTTC
CASRQGQETQYF
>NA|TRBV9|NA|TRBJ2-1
TGTGCCAGCAGCGTAGAGGGGGTTTTGAATGAGCAGTTCTTC
CASSVEGVLNEQFF
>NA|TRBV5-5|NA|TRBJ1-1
TGTGCCAGCAGTGTTCAAGGACTAACTGAAGCTTTCTTT
CASSVQGLTEAFF
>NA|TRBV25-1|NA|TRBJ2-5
TGTGCCAGCAGTGAATTAGCGGTCCAAGAGACCCAGTACTTC
CASSELAVQETQYF
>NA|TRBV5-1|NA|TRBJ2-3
TGCGCCAGCAGCTGGACGGACAGCACAGATACGCAGTATTTT
CASSWTDSTDTQYF
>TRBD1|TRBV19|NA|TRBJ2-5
TGTGCCAGTAGCCCGTTAGGACAGGGGAAAGAGACCCAGTACTTC
CASSPLGQGKETQYF
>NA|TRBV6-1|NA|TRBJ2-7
TGTGCCAGCAACAATCCCCGAACGGGAACCTACGAGCAGTACTTC
CASNNPRTGTYEQYF
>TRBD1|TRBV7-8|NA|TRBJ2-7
TGTGCCAGCAGCCAAAAGGCAGGGGGCTACGAGCAGTACTTC
CASSQKAGGYEQYF
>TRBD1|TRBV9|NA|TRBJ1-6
TGTGCCAGCAGCGAGGGACAGGGGTTCTATAATTCACCCCTCCACTTT
CASSEGQGFYNSPLHF
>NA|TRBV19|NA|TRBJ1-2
TGTGCCAGTAGTATTAAAAGTGGCCAGCCCAGGACCTTC
CASSIKSGQPRTF
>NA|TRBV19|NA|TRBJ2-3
TGTGCCAGTAGTAGGTCTTACACAGATACGCAGTATTTT
CASSRSYTDTQYF
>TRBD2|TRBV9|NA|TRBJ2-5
TGTGCCAGCAGCCCCGGGGGGGAAGGGAGAGGGAAGACCCAGTACTTC
CASSPGGEGRGKTQYF
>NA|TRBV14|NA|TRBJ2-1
TGTGCCAGCAGCCGCTCCCATAGGGAGTACAATGAGCAGTTCTTC
CASSRSHREYNEQFF
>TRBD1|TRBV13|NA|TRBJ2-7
TGTGCCAGCAGCTTATTTGGGACAGGGAAGAGCGAGCAGTACTTC
CASSLFGTGKSEQYF
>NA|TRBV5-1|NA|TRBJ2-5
TGCGCCAGCAGCCCGGGGACTCCTCAAGAGACCCAGTACTTC
CASSPGTPQETQYF
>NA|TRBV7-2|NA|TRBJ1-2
TGTGCCAGCAGCTTAGGGGGGGCAGGCGGTGGCTACACCTTC
CASSLGGAGGGYTF
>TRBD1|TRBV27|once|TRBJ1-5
TGTGCCAGCACAGGGACAGGGGGGGATCAGCCCCAGCATTTT
CASTGTGGDQPQHF
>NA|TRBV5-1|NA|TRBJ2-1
TGCGCCAGCAGCTTGTCTAATGAGCAGTTCTTC
CASSLSNEQFF
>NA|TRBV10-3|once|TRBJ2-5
TGTGCCATCAGTGGGGATACAGAGACCCAGTACTTC
CAISGDTETQYF
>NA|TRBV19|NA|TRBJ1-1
TGTGCCAGTAGTATTAACACATTGAACACTGAAGCTTTCTTT
CASSINTLNTEAFF
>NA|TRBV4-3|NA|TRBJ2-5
TGCGCCAGCAGCCAAGAGGGCAGGGGAGGGATTGAGACCCAGTACTTC
CASSQEGRGGIETQYF
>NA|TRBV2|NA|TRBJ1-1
TGTGCCAGCAGCATGGACAACACTGAAGCTTTCTTT
CASSMDNTEAFF
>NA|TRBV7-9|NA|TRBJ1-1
TGTGCCAGCAGCCACAGTTCCACTGAAGCTTTCTTT
CASSHSSTEAFF
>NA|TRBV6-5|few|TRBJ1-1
TGTGCCAGCAGTCGGGAGGTGAACACTGAAGCTTTCTTT
CASSREVNTEAFF
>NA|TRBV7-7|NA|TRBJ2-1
TGTGCTAGCAGCTCCCGCGTGGGGGGCTACAATGAGCAGTTCTTC
CASSSRVGGYNEQFF
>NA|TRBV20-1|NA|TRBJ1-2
TGCAGTGCCCACAGGGACTATGGCTACACCTTC
CSAHRDYGYTF
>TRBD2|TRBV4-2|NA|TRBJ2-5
TGTGCCAGCAGCCAAGAGCTAGCGGGGGGGCTTGGAGAGACCCAGTACTTC
CASSQELAGGLGETQYF
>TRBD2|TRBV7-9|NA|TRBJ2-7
TGTGCCAGCAGCTTAGGGGGACTAGCGGGTACCTCCTACGAGCAGTACTTC
CASSLGGLAGTSYEQYF
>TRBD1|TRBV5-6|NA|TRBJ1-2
TGTGCCAGCAGCTTACAGGGGGCAAGGGACTATGGCTACACCTTC
CASSLQGARDYGYTF
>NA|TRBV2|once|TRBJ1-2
TGTGCCAGCAGTGAAGCAATGCAGATGAGAGGCTACACCTTC
CASSEAMQMRGYTF